These 9 T cell receptor beta chains came from one sample sequenced in a study of response to subunit inactivated influenza vaccine (dated 2018 in TCRdb). The library was produced with RT-PCR. Sequencer: Illumina HiSeq 2500. Starting from the raw public reads, TCRdb applied fastp trimming at Q25, assembled clones with MiXCR and retained in-frame beta chains. Rows merge per CDR3 protein into single entries with the most common DNA and genes. The sample has approximately 290,000 distinct CDR3 sequences on record, around 20% of them singletons. The ten largest clones add up to over 9% of the sample. The source was PBMCs from blood, collected 21 months after vaccination. The receptors were gathered from a man aged 50-75 years who received an inactivated influenza vaccine. Donor details come from another sample of the same person, matched by shared clones.

This clonotype turned up a few times. CDR3 in amino acids: CASSIGPNTEAFF. CDR3 in DNA: TGCGCCAGCAGCATAGGGCCGAACACTGAAGCTTTCTTT. J is TRBJ1-1 and V is TRBV5-1; D gene unclear. V lost 4 bases to trimming and J lost 1 base, with 8 bases between them. The germline CDR1 and CDR2 sequences are SGHRS and YFSETQ. The CDR3 runs to 13 residues.

There are many counts of this clonotype. The rearrangement uses TRBV12-3 or TRBV12-4 and TRBJ1-5; maybe TRBD1 (5 bases). The CDR3 extends over 15 amino acids. V shed 7 bases and J shed 3 bases, with 16 bases lying between them. As DNA, the CDR3 is TGTGCCAGCACCCTATCGTGGGGCCCCAATCAGCCCCAGCATTTT. This encodes CASTLSWGPNQPQHF.

The rearrangement joins TRBV15 to TRBJ2-5, with D perhaps TRBD2 (5 bases). Germline values: CDR1 LNHNV, CDR2 YYDKDF (reference sequence). Trimming removed 1 base from V and 5 bases from J, with 11 bases in between. The CDR3 is 14 amino acids. The CDR3 spells CATSRGPPGETQYF. DNA of the CDR3: TGTGCCACCAGCAGAGGTCCCCCGGGGGAGACCCAGTACTTC.

The rearrangement joins TRBV30 to TRBJ1-3; D unresolved. Germline V CDR1 and CDR2: GTSNPN, SVGIG (reference sequence). The CDR3 runs 15 residues. V was pared by 0 bases and J by 4 bases, with 13 bases between. CDR3 sequence reads: CAWSVLMGRGNTIYF. The CDR3 DNA reads TGTGCCTGGAGTGTACTGATGGGCCGAGGAAACACCATATATTTT.

This clonotype appeared a few times. A junction boundary mismatches the germline segment, possibly from a read error. This chain links TRBV3-1 with TRBJ1-1; unclear D gene. Germline CDR1 reads LGHDT; CDR2 reads YNNKEL (reference sequence). This CDR3 region has 14 residues. The DNA of the CDR3 is TGTGCCAGCAGCCAAGGGGCCCTGAAGACTGAAGCTTTCTTT. It specifies CASSQGALKTEAFF.

The chain is built from TRBV7-2 and TRBJ2-5; D is perhaps TRBD2 (6 bases). The V gene's germline CDR1 is SGHTA and CDR2 FQGNSA. Trimming cost V 4 bases and J 6 bases, with 12 bases left between them. The CDR3 has 13 residues. CDR3 sequence: CASSSGRFKTQYF. The CDR3 DNA reads as TGTGCCAGCAGCTCCGGGAGATTTAAGACCCAGTACTTC.

The J gene is TRBJ2-5, the V gene TRBV5-5, with 7 bases lining up with TRBD1. The germline CDR1 and CDR2 sequences are SGHKS and YYEKEE (reference sequence). The CDR3 is 14 amino acids. With 2 bases clipped from V and 2 bases from J, the junction kept 3 bases outside the gene matches. CDR3 coding DNA: TGTGCCAGCAGCTTCCACAGGGGACAAGAGACCCAGTACTTC. Protein product: CASSFHRGQETQYF. The complete variable domain, with remaining parts taken from reference TRBV5-5 and TRBJ2-5, reads DAGVTQSPTHLIKTRGQQVTLRCSPISGHKSVSWYQQVLGQGPQFIFQYYEKEERGRGNFPDRFSARQFPNYSSELNVNALLLGDSALYLCASSFHRGQETQYFGPGTRLLVL.

This chain connects TRBV3-1 to TRBJ2-2; D may match TRBD1 or TRBD2 (6 bases each). The CDR3 loop spans 16 amino acids. V was cut by 5 bases and J by 0 bases, with 13 bases left in between. Per the germline V gene, CDR1 is LGHDT and CDR2 is YNNKEL (reference sequence). The DNA of the CDR3 is TGTGCCAGCAGCTCCTTGGGGGGCGCGAACACCGGGGAGCTGTTTTTT. This sequence encodes CASSSLGGANTGELFF.

The J gene is TRBJ1-2, the V gene TRBV10-3; a possible D gene is TRBD1 (6 bases). This CDR3 region has 13 residues. Trimming took 10 bases from V and 5 from J, leaving 17 bases between them. Germline V gene lookup returns CDR1 ENHRY and CDR2 SYGVKD. Here the CDR3 DNA reads TGTGCCACGGTGGGGGACACGTCGTATGGCTACACCTTC. As protein: CATVGDTSYGYTF.